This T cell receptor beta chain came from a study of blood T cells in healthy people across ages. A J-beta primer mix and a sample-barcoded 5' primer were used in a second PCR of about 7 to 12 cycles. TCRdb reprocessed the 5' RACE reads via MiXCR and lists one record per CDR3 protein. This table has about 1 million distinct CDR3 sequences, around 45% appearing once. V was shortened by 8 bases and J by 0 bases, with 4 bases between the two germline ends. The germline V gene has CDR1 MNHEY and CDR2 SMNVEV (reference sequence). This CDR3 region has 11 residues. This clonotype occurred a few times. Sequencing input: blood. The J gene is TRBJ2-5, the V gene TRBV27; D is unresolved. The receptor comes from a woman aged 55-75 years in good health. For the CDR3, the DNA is TGTGCCAGCGGGCACCAAGAGACCCAGTACTTC. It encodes CASGHQETQYF.